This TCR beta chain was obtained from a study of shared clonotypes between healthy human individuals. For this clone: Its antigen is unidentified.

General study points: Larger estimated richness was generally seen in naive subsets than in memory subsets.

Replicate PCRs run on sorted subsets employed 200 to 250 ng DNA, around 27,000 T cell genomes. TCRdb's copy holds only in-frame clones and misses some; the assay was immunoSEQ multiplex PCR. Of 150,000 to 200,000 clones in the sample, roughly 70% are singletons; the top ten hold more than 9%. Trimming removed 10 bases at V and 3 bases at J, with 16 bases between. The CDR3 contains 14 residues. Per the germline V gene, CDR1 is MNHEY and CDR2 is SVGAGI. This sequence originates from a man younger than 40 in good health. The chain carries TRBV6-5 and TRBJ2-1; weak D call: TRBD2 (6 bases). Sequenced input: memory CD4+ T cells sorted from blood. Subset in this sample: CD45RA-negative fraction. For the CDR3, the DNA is TGTGCCACCGCCTCCGGGACTCGCTACAATGAGCAGTTCTTC. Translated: CATASGTRYNEQFF.